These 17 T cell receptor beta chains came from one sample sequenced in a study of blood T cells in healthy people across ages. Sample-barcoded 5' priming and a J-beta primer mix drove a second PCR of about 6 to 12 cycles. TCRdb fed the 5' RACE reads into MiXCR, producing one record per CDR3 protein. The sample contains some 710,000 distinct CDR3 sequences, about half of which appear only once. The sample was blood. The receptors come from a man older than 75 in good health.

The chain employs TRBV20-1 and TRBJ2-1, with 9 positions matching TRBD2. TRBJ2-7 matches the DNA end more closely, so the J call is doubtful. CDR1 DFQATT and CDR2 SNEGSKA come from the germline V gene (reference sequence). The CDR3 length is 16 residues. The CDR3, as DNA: TGCAGTGCTAGAGCCAGGGAGACTAGCGGATACAATGAGCAGTACTTC. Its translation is CSARARETSGYNEQYF.

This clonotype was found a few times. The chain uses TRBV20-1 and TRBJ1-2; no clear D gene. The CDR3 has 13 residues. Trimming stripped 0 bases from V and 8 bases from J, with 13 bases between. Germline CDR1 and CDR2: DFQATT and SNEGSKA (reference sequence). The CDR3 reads CSARDAGREGYTF. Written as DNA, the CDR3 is TGCAGTGCTAGAGATGCCGGGAGAGAAGGCTACACCTTC.

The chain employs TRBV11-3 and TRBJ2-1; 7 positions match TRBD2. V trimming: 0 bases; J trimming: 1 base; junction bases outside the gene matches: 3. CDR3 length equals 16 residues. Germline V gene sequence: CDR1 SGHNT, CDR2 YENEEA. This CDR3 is CASSLDREVSYNEQFF. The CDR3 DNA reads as TGTGCCAGCAGCTTAGACCGGGAGGTTTCCTACAATGAGCAGTTCTTC.

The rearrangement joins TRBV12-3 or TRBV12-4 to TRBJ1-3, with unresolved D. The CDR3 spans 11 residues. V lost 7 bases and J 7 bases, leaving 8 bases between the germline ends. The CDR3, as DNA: TGTGCCAGCACCGCTTCGAACACCATATATTTT. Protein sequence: CASTASNTIYF.

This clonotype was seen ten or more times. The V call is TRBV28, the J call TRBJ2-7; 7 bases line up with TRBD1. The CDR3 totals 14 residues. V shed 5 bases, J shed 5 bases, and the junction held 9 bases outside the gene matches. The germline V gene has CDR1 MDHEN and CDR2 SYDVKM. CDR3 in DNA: TGTGCCAGCAGTGTCCCCGGGACAGCTGACGAGCAGTACTTC. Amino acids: CASSVPGTADEQYF. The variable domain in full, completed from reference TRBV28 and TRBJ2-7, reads DVKVTQSSRYLVKRTGEKVFLECVQDMDHENMFWYRQDPGLGLRLIYFSYDVKMKEKGDIPEGYSVSREKKERFSLILESASTNQTSMYLCASSVPGTADEQYFGPGTRLTVT.

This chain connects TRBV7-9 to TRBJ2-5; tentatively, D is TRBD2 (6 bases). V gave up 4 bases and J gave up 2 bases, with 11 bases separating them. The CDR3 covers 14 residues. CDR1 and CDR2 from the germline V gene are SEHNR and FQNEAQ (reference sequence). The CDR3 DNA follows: TGTGCCAGCAGCTGGGCGGGAAGTCAAGAGACCCAGTACTTC. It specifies CASSWAGSQETQYF.

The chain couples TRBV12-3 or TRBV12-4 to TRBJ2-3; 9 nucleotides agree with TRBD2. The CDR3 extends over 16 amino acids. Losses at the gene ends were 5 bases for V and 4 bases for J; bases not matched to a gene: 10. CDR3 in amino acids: CASSPLPAGGSDTQYF. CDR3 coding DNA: TGTGCCAGCAGTCCACTACCAGCGGGAGGTTCAGATACGCAGTATTTT.

The CDR3: CASSLRERGTDTQYF. CDR3 coding DNA: TGTGCCAGCAGTTTACGGGAGAGGGGCACAGATACGCAGTATTTT. This chain connects TRBV12-3 or TRBV12-4 to TRBJ2-3; tentative D call: TRBD2 (6 bases). The CDR3 is 15 amino acids. Trimming left V 2 bases short and J 1 base short, with 10 bases between.

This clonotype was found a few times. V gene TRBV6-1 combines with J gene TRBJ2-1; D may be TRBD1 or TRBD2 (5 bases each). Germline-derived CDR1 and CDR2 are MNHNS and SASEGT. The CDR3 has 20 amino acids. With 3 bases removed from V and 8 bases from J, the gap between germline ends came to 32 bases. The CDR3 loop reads CASSDWSPGLRGRTLHEQFF. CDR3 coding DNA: TGTGCCAGCAGTGACTGGTCGCCCGGGCTCCGGGGACGAACTCTCCATGAGCAGTTCTTC.

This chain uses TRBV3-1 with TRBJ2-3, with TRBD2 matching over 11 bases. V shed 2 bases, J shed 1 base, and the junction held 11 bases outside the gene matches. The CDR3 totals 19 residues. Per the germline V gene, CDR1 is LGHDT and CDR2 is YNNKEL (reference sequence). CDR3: CASSQSLGLAGGGTDTQYF. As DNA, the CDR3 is TGTGCCAGCAGCCAAAGCCTAGGGCTAGCGGGAGGTGGCACAGATACGCAGTATTTT.

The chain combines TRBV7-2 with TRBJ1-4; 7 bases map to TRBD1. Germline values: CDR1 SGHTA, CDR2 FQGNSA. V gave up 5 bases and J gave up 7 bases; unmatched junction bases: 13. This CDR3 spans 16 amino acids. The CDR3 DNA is TGTGCCAGCAGCCTAGGGACAGCTTTCTTGGTTGAAAAACTGTTTTTT. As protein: CASSLGTAFLVEKLFF.

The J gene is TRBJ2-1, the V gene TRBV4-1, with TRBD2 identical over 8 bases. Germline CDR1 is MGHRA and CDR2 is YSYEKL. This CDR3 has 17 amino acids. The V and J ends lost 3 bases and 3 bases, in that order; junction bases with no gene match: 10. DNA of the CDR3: TGCGCCAGCAGCCAGGCGGTAGCGGGACTGATCTACAATGAGCAGTTCTTC. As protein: CASSQAVAGLIYNEQFF.

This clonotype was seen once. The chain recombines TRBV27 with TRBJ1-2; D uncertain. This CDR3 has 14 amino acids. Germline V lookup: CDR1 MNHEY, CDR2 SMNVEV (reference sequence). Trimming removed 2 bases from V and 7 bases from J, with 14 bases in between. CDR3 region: CASSLSRVSPGYTF. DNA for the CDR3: TGTGCCAGCAGTTTAAGTAGGGTTTCTCCTGGCTACACCTTC.

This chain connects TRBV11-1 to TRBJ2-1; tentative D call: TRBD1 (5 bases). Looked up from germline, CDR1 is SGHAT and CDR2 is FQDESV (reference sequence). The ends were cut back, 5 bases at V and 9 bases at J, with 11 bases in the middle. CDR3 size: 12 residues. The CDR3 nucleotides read TGTGCCAGCAGCCCAGACAGTTTTGAGCAGTTCTTC. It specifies CASSPDSFEQFF.

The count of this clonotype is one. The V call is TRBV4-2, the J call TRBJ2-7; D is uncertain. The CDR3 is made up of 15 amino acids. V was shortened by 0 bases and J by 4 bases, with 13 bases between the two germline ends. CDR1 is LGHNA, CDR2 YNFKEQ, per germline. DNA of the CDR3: TGTGCCAGCAGCCAAGATCGACGGACGTATTACGAGCAGTACTTC. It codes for CASSQDRRTYYEQYF.

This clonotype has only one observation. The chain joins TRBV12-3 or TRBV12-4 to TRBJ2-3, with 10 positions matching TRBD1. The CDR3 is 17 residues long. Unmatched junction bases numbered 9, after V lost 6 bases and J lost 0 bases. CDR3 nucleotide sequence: TGTGCCAGCAGCCCCGGGACAGGGGCGGTAAGCACAGATACGCAGTATTTT. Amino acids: CASSPGTGAVSTDTQYF.

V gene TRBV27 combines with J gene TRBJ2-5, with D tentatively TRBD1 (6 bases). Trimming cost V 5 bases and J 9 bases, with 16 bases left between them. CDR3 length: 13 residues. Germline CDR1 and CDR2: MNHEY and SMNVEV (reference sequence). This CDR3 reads CASSLGQWHPQYF. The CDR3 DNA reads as TGTGCCAGCAGTCTGGGACAATGGCACCCCCAGTACTTC.